This passage covers 26 T cell receptor beta chains from one sample sequenced in a study of blood T cell repertoires in COVID-19. Sequencing used immunoSEQ multiplex PCR; TCRdb keeps in-frame clones, though not all of them. This sample carries roughly 250,000 clones, 88% of them seen once, and the ten largest clones take roughly 2%. Material: peripheral blood. These receptors came from a woman aged 35 to 49 who had recovered from COVID-19.

This sequence joins TRBV3-1 (or the pseudogene TRBV3-2) and TRBJ1-6, with 9 nucleotides matching TRBD1. The CDR3 is made up of 15 amino acids. Losses at the gene ends were 4 bases for V and 10 bases for J; bases not matched to a gene: 8. Germline V CDR1 and CDR2: LGHDT, YNNKEL (reference sequence). CDR3 in amino acids: CASSPGTGSDSPLHF. In DNA form, the CDR3 reads TGTGCCAGCAGCCCCGGGACAGGGAGTGACTCACCCCTCCACTTT.

The chain recombines TRBV6-2 or TRBV6-3 with TRBJ2-1; 9 bases align to TRBD2. With 6 bases clipped from V and 7 bases from J, the junction kept 13 bases outside the gene matches. Per the germline V gene, CDR1 is MNHEY and CDR2 is SVGEGT. CDR3 length: 16 amino acids. In nucleotides, the CDR3 is TGTGCCAGCAGCCCGGTTCGGGGCGGGGGGGCAAATGAGCAGTTCTTC. Protein product: CASSPVRGGGANEQFF.

This chain uses TRBV6-1 with TRBJ1-4; no definite D call. This CDR3 region has 16 residues. Germline-derived CDR1 and CDR2 are MNHNS and SASEGT. Trimming stripped 0 bases from V and 0 bases from J, with 8 bases between. CDR3 in amino acids: CASSEARSATNEKLFF. Here the CDR3 DNA reads TGTGCCAGCAGTGAAGCGCGGAGTGCAACTAATGAAAAACTGTTTTTT.

V usage is TRBV5-5 and J usage is TRBJ1-5, with D uncertain. The CDR3 is 15 amino acids. V shed 5 bases and J shed 0 bases, with 12 bases lying between them. Germline V gene lookup returns CDR1 SGHKS and CDR2 YYEKEE (reference sequence). The CDR3 bases are TGTGCCAGCAGACCGACAACCTATAGCAATCAGCCCCAGCATTTT. Its protein product is CASRPTTYSNQPQHF.

The chain uses TRBV7-2 and TRBJ2-7; 7 bases map to TRBD1. There are 17 residues in the CDR3. Germline trimming cut 5 bases from V and 5 bases from J; bases unmatched to any gene: 18. The germline V gene encodes CDR1 SGHTA and CDR2 FQGNSA. As DNA, the CDR3 is TGTGCCAGCAGCCCCGCCCCGACAGGGTCTGGGTCGAACGAGCAGTACTTC. Its protein product is CASSPAPTGSGSNEQYF.

The chain links TRBV6-1 to TRBJ2-3; perhaps TRBD2 as D (6 bases). Germline V gene data show CDR1 as MNHNS and CDR2 as SASEGT. This CDR3 region has 16 residues. V lost 3 bases and J 2 bases, leaving 15 bases between the germline ends. The CDR3 DNA reads TGTGCCAGCAGTGATTCATCCGCGGGGTTCACAGATACGCAGTATTTT. This gives the protein CASSDSSAGFTDTQYF.

The chain is built from TRBV27 and TRBJ1-5, with D uncertain. V was clipped by 4 bases and J by 4 bases, with 17 bases between them. Germline CDR1 is MNHEY and CDR2 is SMNVEV (reference sequence). CDR3 length equals 16 residues. CDR3 in amino acids: CASSSLSSGSNQPQHF. Here the CDR3 DNA reads TGTGCCAGCAGTTCCCTTTCTTCGGGGTCAAATCAGCCCCAGCATTTT.

V and J are TRBV2 and TRBJ2-5; tentative D call: TRBD2 (6 bases). The CDR3 extends over 15 amino acids. The V gene's germline CDR1 is SNHLY and CDR2 FYNNEI. The ends were cut back, 2 bases at V and 3 bases at J, with 13 bases in the middle. The CDR3 DNA sequence: TGTGCCAGCAGTGAAAGATTAGCGGCCAAAGAGACCCAGTACTTC. Residues: CASSERLAAKETQYF.

This rearrangement joins TRBV2 to TRBJ2-5, with D perhaps matching TRBD1 (5 bases). This CDR3 is 14 amino acids long. Germline CDR1 is SNHLY and CDR2 is FYNNEI. Trimming shortened V by 1 base and J by 5 bases, and 11 bases separated the two germline ends. CDR3 protein: CASSEVRKGETQYF. CDR3 sequence (DNA): TGTGCCAGCAGTGAAGTGAGGAAGGGGGAGACCCAGTACTTC.

This chain joins TRBV6-5 and TRBJ1-2; D perhaps matches TRBD1 (5 bases). There are 15 residues in the CDR3. With 9 bases removed from V and 5 bases from J, the gap between germline ends came to 22 bases. Germline CDR1 reads MNHEY; CDR2 reads SVGAGI. DNA of the CDR3: TGTGCCAGTAAGACCCAGGGCCAGCTAGGGTATGGCTACACCTTC. It is translated as CASKTQGQLGYGYTF.

The genes are TRBV2 and TRBJ1-1; TRBD1 is a possible D gene (6 bases). Trimming removed 5 bases from V and 3 bases from J, with 10 bases in between. The CDR3 loop spans 13 amino acids. Germline lookup yields CDR1 SNHLY and CDR2 FYNNEI. CDR3 sequence reads: CASSLQGYTEAFF. The CDR3 nucleotides read TGTGCCAGCAGTTTACAGGGTTACACTGAAGCTTTCTTT.

The V gene is TRBV28, the J gene TRBJ1-4; no firm D call. The CDR3 covers 13 residues. In germline, CDR1 is MDHEN, CDR2 SYDVKM. V was clipped by 5 bases and J by 7 bases, with 11 bases between them. DNA of the CDR3: TGTGCCAGCAGTCCCCTCCACTCTGAAAAACTGTTTTTT. Translating it yields CASSPLHSEKLFF.

J is TRBJ1-5 and V is TRBV7-9; 7 bases are a match to TRBD1. Germline values: CDR1 SEHNR, CDR2 FQNEAQ (reference sequence). There are 13 residues in the CDR3. Losses at the gene ends were 10 bases for V and 3 bases for J; bases not matched to a gene: 6. The chain's CDR3 is CATGGQYNQPQHF. DNA of the CDR3: TGTGCCACCGGGGGACAGTACAATCAGCCCCAGCATTTT. Based on the CDR3 plus reference TRBV7-9 and TRBJ1-5, the full variable domain is DTGVSQNPRHKITKRGQNVTFRCDPISEHNRLYWYRQTLGQGPEFLTYFQNEAQLEKSRLLSDRFSAERPKGSFSTLEIQRTEQGDSAMYLCATGGQYNQPQHFGDGTRLSIL.

V gene TRBV24-1 combines with J gene TRBJ2-5, with 10 bases matching TRBD2. With 5 bases clipped from V and 5 bases from J, the junction kept 10 bases outside the gene matches. Germline-derived CDR1 and CDR2 are KGHDR and SFDVKD. This CDR3 has 16 amino acids. In DNA form, the CDR3 reads TGTGCCACCAGTGCTGGAGCGGGAGGGCCCTCGGAGACCCAGTACTTC. This gives the protein CATSAGAGGPSETQYF.

V usage is TRBV24-1 and J usage is TRBJ1-1; TRBD1 aligns across 10 bases. This CDR3 contains 17 residues. With 2 bases clipped from V and 0 bases from J, the junction kept 5 bases outside the gene matches. Germline lookup yields CDR1 KGHDR and CDR2 SFDVKD. The CDR3 DNA reads as TGTGCCACCAGTGATTCTCCGGGACAGGGGCTGAACACTGAAGCTTTCTTT. It yields the protein CATSDSPGQGLNTEAFF.

This clone was detected only once. This chain links TRBV9 with TRBJ1-2, with D perhaps TRBD1 (6 bases). The length of the CDR3 is 15 residues. Germline V gene sequence: CDR1 SGDLS, CDR2 YYNGEE. Trimming removed 5 bases from V and 0 bases from J, with 14 bases in between. CDR3 protein: CASRPAGVANYGYTF. DNA for the CDR3: TGTGCCAGCAGGCCGGCAGGGGTAGCTAACTATGGCTACACCTTC.

The V call is TRBV19, the J call TRBJ1-3; D is unresolved. This CDR3 region has 14 residues. V was clipped by 3 bases and J by 0 bases, with 6 bases between them. Germline V lookup: CDR1 LNHDA, CDR2 SQIVND (reference sequence). The CDR3 is CASSIDNSGNTIYF. The DNA for the CDR3 is TGTGCCAGTAGTATTGACAACTCTGGAAACACCATATATTTT. The entire variable domain, with the rest obtained from reference TRBV19 and TRBJ1-3, is as follows: DGGITQSPKYLFRKEGQNVTLSCEQNLNHDAMYWYRQDPGQGLRLIYYSQIVNDFQKGDIAEGYSVSREKKESFPLTVTSAQKNPTAFYLCASSIDNSGNTIYFGEGSWLTVV.

A single count supports this clone. V gene TRBV5-3 combines with J gene TRBJ2-1, with 16 bases that match TRBD2. TRBV5-3 carries the ORF label, with uncertain function. With V trimmed by 4 bases and J by 6 bases, 4 bases remained unmatched. The CDR3 contains 16 residues. CDR3 DNA: TGTGCCAGAAGCGGGGGGACTAGCGGGAGGGCCAATGAGCAGTTCTTC. It codes for CARSGGTSGRANEQFF.

This chain uses TRBV7-2 with TRBJ1-4; TRBD1 is a possible D gene (5 bases). Germline V lookup: CDR1 SGHTA, CDR2 FQGNSA. There are 17 residues in the CDR3. The V end was cut by 5 bases, the J end by 0 bases, with 16 bases between. In nucleotides, the CDR3 is TGTGCCAGCAGCAGAGACGGACATACCGCAACTAATGAAAAACTGTTTTTT. This sequence encodes CASSRDGHTATNEKLFF.

J is TRBJ2-7 and V is TRBV19; TRBD2 matches 11 bases. Germline assignment: CDR1 LNHDA and CDR2 SQIVND (reference sequence). The trim removed 3 bases at V and 7 bases at J, leaving 2 bases unmatched. CDR3 length: 13 residues. CDR3 in amino acids: CASSIRLAGEQYF. The CDR3 DNA reads as TGTGCCAGTAGTATCCGACTAGCGGGGGAGCAGTACTTC.

This rearrangement joins TRBV19 to TRBJ1-5; 9 bases line up with TRBD1. This CDR3 comprises 15 residues. Germline CDR1 and CDR2: LNHDA and SQIVND (reference sequence). J was trimmed by 2 bases and V by 5 bases; bases with no gene match: 4. The CDR3 nucleotides read TGTGCCAGTAGTGCCAGGACAGGGGGCAATCAGCCCCAGCATTTT. It translates to CASSARTGGNQPQHF.

Here the CDR3 DNA reads TGTGCCAGCAGTAAAAGGGCTAGCGGCCCTTCCGAGCAGTACTTC. The encoded protein is CASSKRASGPSEQYF. The rearrangement links TRBV6-2 or TRBV6-3 to TRBJ2-7; 7 positions match TRBD2. Germline V gene lookup returns CDR1 MNHEY and CDR2 SVGEGT. The CDR3 totals 15 residues. V gave up 5 bases and J gave up 6 bases; unmatched junction bases: 13.

V usage is TRBV11-3 and J usage is TRBJ1-4; D perhaps matches TRBD1 (6 bases). The V gene lost 1 base and the J gene lost 0 bases, with 9 bases spanning the gap. Germline CDR1 is SGHNT and CDR2 is YENEEA. The CDR3 length is 16 residues. The chain's CDR3 is CASSLGTDATNEKLFF. The CDR3 bases are TGTGCCAGCAGCTTAGGGACAGATGCAACTAATGAAAAACTGTTTTTT.

The rearrangement links TRBV6-5 to TRBJ1-1; possible D gene TRBD1, 5 bases. Trimming cost V 7 bases and J 4 bases, with 16 bases left between them. The V gene's germline CDR1 is MNHEY and CDR2 SVGAGI. The length of the CDR3 is 14 residues. The CDR3 protein is CASNPGGYGTEAFF. CDR3 in DNA: TGTGCCAGCAATCCCGGGGGATACGGCACTGAAGCTTTCTTT.

This clone was picked up one time. The chain couples TRBV7-9 to TRBJ1-5; D is uncertain. Trimming removed 0 bases at V and 0 bases at J, with 12 bases between. Per the germline V gene, CDR1 is SEHNR and CDR2 is FQNEAQ (reference sequence). The CDR3 covers 17 residues. The CDR3 DNA reads as TGTGCCAGCAGCTTAGCGCGGGGAAGTTATAGCAATCAGCCCCAGCATTTT. Its protein product is CASSLARGSYSNQPQHF.

The rearrangement uses TRBV5-4 and TRBJ1-6, with D perhaps TRBD1 (6 bases). Trimming stripped 4 bases from V and 0 bases from J, with 17 bases between. Germline CDR1 SGHNT, CDR2 YYREEE (reference sequence). The CDR3 has 18 residues. The DNA of the CDR3 is TGTGCCAGCAGCGCTCGAGCAGGGGCCGGCTCCTATAATTCACCCCTCCACTTT. Its translation: CASSARAGAGSYNSPLHF.